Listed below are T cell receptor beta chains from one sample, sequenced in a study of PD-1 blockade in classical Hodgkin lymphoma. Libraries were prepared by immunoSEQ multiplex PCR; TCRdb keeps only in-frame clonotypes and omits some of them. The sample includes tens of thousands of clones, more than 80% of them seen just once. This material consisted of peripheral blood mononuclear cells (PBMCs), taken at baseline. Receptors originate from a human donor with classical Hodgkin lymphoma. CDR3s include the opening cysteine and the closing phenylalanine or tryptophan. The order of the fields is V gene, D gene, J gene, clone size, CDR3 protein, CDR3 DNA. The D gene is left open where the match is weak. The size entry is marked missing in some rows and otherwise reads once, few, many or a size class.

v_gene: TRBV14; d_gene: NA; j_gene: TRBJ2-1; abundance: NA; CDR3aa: CASSLTTEQFF; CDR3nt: TGTGCCAGCAGCCTGACGACCGAGCAGTTCTTC
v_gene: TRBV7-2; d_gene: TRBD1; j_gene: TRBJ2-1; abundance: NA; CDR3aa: CASSLPGGAYNEQFF; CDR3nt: TGTGCCAGCAGCCTCCCAGGGGGAGCCTACAATGAGCAGTTCTTC
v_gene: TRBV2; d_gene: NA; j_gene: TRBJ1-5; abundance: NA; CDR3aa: CASSYRLLSNQPQHF; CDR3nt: TGTGCCAGCAGTTACCGGTTACTTAGCAATCAGCCCCAGCATTTT
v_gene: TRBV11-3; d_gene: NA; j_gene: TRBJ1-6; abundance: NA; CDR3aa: CASSKDGKSPLHF; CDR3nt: TGTGCCAGCAGCAAGGACGGCAAGTCACCCCTCCACTTT
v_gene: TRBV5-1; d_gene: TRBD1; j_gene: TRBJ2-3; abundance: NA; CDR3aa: CASSLTPGGTQYF; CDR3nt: TGCGCCAGCAGCCTTACCCCAGGGGGTACGCAGTATTTT
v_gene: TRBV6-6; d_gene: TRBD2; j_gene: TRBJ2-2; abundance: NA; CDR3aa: CASSPGGAGELFF; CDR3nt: TGTGCCAGCAGTCCCGGGGGGGCCGGGGAGCTGTTTTTT
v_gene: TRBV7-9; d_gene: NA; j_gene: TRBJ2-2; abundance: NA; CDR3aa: CASSLSEHSNTGELFF; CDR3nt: TGTGCCAGCAGCTTAAGCGAACACTCGAACACCGGGGAGCTGTTTTTT
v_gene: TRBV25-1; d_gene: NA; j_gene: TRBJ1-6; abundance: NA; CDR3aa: CASRSYTGTLNSPLHF; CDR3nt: TGTGCCAGCAGATCTTACACCGGGACACTGAATTCACCCCTCCACTTT
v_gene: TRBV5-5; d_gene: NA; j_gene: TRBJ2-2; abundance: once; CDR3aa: CASSLSFGELFF; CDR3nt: TGTGCCAGCAGCTTGAGTTTCGGGGAGCTGTTTTTT
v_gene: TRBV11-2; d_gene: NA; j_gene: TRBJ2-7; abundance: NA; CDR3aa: CASSLTGTYEQYF; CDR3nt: TGTGCCAGCAGCTTAACAGGGACCTACGAGCAGTACTTC
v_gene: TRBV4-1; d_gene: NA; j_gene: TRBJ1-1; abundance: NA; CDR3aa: CASSGLRGLRNTEAFF; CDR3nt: TGCGCCAGCAGCGGCCTTCGGGGGTTGAGGAACACTGAAGCTTTCTTT
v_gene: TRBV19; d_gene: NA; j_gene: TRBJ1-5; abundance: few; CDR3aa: CATRDRGGRDQPQHF; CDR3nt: TGTGCCACGCGCGATCGAGGGGGAAGGGATCAGCCCCAGCATTTT
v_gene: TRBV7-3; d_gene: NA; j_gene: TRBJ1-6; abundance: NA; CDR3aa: CASSPRPWSPLHF; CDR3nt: TGTGCCAGCAGCCCCCGCCCCTGGTCACCCCTCCACTTT
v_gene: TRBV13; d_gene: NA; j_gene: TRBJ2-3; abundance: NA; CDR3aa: CASSPGQGTDTQYF; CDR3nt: TGTGCCAGCAGCCCCGGGCAAGGCACAGATACGCAGTATTTT
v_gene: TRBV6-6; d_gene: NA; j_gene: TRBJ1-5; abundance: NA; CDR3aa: CASSYDGRSNQPQHF; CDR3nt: TGTGCCAGCAGTTACGATGGTCGGTCCAATCAGCCCCAGCATTTT
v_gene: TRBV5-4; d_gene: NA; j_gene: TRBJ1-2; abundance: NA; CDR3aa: CASSFDYGYTF; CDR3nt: TGTGCCAGCAGCTTCGACTATGGCTACACCTTC
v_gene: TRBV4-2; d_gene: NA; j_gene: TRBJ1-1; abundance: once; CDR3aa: CASSQEESNPGEAFF; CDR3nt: TGTGCCAGCAGCCAAGAGGAAAGCAACCCCGGGGAAGCTTTCTTT
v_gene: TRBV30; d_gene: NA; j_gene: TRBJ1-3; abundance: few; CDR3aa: CAWKWTAGNTIYF; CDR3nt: TGTGCCTGGAAATGGACCGCTGGAAACACCATATATTTT
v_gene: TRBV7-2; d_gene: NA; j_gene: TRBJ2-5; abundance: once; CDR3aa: CASSSDVGTQYF; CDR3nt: TGTGCCAGCAGCAGCGATGTAGGGACCCAGTACTTC
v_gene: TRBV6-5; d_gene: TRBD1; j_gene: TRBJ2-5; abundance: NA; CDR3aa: CASSDRGETQYF; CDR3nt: TGTGCCAGCAGCGACAGGGGGGAGACCCAGTACTTC
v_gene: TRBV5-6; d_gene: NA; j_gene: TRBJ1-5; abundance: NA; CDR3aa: CASSLAGGPPGPQHF; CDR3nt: TGTGCCAGCAGCTTGGCCGGGGGCCCGCCGGGACCCCAGCATTTT
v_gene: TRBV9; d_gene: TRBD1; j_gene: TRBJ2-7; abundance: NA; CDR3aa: CASSLTTGGSEQYF; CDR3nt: TGTGCCAGCAGCTTAACGACAGGGGGGAGCGAGCAGTACTTC
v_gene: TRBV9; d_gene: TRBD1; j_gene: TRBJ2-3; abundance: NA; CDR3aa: CASSDRFTGGSTDTQYF; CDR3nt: TGTGCCAGCAGCGACCGCTTTACAGGGGGGAGCACAGATACGCAGTATTTT
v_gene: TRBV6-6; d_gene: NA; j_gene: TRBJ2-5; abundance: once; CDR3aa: CASSVLGGAGETQYF; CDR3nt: TGTGCCAGCAGTGTACTAGGGGGGGCCGGAGAGACCCAGTACTTC
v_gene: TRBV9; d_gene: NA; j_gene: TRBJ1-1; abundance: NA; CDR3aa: CASSAATANTEAFF; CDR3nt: TGTGCCAGCAGCGCCGCGACAGCGAACACTGAAGCTTTCTTT
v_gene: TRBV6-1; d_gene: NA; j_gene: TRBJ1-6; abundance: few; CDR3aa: CASRRLENSPLHF; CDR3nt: TGTGCCTCCAGGAGACTAGAGAATTCACCCCTCCACTTT
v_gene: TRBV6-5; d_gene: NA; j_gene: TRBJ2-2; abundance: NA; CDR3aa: CASSYGSGFGTGELFF; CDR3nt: TGTGCCAGCAGTTACGGCTCAGGGTTCGGCACCGGGGAGCTGTTTTTT
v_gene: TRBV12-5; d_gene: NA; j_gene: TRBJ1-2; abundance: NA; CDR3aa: CASGLRGDGYTF; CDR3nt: TGTGCTAGTGGTTTGCGGGGGGATGGCTACACCTTC
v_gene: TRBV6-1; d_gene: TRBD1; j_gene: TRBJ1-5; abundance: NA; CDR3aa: CASRLQGWSNQPQHF; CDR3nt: TGTGCCAGCAGATTACAGGGGTGGAGCAATCAGCCCCAGCATTTT
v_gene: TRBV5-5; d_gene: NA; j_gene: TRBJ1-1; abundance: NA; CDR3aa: CASSSSLMNTEAFF; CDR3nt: TGTGCCAGCAGCTCTTCCCTCATGAACACTGAAGCTTTCTTT
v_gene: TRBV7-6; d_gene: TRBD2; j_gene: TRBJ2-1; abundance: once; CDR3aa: CASSTPPGLALANEQFF; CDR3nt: TGTGCCAGCAGCACACCACCCGGACTAGCGCTGGCAAATGAGCAGTTCTTC
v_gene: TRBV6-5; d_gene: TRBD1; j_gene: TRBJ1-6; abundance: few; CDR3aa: CASRPTGAGSPLHF; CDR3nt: TGTGCCAGCAGACCTACAGGGGCAGGTTCACCCCTCCACTTT
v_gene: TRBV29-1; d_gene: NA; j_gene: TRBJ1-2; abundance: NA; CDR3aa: CSVEGGYYGYTF; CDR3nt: TGCAGCGTTGAAGGGGGCTACTATGGCTACACCTTC
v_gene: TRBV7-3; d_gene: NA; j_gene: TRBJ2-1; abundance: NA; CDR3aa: CASSLLGGNEQFF; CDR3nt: TGTGCCAGCAGCCTCCTTGGGGGTAATGAGCAGTTCTTC
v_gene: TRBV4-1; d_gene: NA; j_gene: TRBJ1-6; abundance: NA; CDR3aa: CASSQAGGGNSPLHF; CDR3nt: TGCGCCAGCAGCCAAGCAGGCGGGGGTAATTCACCCCTCCACTTT
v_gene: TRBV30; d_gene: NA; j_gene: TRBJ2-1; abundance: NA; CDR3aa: CAWMSNEQFF; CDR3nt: TGTGCCTGGATGTCCAATGAGCAGTTCTTC
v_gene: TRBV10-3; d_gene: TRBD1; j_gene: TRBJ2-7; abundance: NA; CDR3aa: CAISETLQGAKIDEQYF; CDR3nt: TGTGCCATCAGTGAGACCCTGCAGGGGGCAAAAATCGACGAGCAGTACTTC
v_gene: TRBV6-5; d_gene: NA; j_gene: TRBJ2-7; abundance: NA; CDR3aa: CASSQQLGRMYEQYF; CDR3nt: TGTGCCAGCAGTCAACAGCTGGGCCGGATGTACGAGCAGTACTTC
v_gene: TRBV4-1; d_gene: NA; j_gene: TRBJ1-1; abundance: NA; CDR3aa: CASSPVFKSGTEAFF; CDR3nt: TGCGCCAGCAGCCCTGTATTTAAATCGGGCACTGAAGCTTTCTTT
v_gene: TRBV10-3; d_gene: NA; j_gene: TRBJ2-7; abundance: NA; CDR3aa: CAINQGYEQYF; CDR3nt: TGTGCCATCAACCAGGGGTACGAGCAGTACTTC